This T cell receptor (beta chain) comes out of a study of T cells in Graves' hyperthyroidism and ophthalmopathy. Overall study results and limits: Most clonotypes that expanded in the thyroid above 0.001 also showed up in blood. Researchers report that a 13 V-J model separated ophthalmopathy from stable hyperthyroidism.

The study enrolled patients aged 18 to 65 with newly diagnosed hyperthyroidism of under 2 months' duration. Trimming at V came to 5 bases and at J to 4 bases, leaving 5 bases not matched to a gene. This CDR3 is built from 14 residues. Germline V lookup: CDR1 MNHEY, CDR2 SMNVEV (reference sequence). RNA transcripts were the template for amplifying TCR beta CDR3 regions. TCR CDR3 underwent first-round RT-PCR with the HTBI primer set. TCRdb re-analysed the multiplex PCR reads in MiXCR, keeping a single row per CDR3 protein. The data hold approximately 590,000 distinct CDR3 sequences, with roughly 14% observed a single time. This clonotype was seen at least ten times. Its target is unknown.

The sequence was obtained from a woman in her 30s with Graves' hyperthyroidism. Sequencing was carried out using blood. The chain is built from TRBV27 and TRBJ2-7, with TRBD1 identical over 10 bases. CDR3: CASSARDRGYEQYF. CDR3 DNA sequence: TGTGCCAGCAGTGCGAGGGACAGGGGTTACGAGCAGTACTTC.